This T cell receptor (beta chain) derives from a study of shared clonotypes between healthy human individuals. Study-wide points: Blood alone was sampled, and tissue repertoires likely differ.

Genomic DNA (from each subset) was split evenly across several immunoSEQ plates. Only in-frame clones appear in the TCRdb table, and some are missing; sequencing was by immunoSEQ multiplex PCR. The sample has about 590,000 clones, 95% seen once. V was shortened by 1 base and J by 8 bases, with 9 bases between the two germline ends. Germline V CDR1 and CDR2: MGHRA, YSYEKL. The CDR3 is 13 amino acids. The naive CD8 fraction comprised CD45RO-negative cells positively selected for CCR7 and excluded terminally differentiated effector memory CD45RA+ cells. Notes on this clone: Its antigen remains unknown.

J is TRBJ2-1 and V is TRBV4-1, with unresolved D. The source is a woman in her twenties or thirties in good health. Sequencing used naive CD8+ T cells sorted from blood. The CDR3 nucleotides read TGCGCCAGCAGCCAAGTTTTAGGACATGAGCAGTTCTTC. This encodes CASSQVLGHEQFF.